The clone carrying this T cell receptor (beta chain) showed up just a few times. Its antigen is undetermined. The sample originates from a study of cytomegalovirus exposure and HLA in healthy donors. The study, taken as a whole, reports: A list of approximately 150 TCR beta chains associated with cytomegalovirus was given. The later analysis indicated that the majority of CMV-associated TCR beta chains appeared HLA-restricted.

Primers for the PCR totalled 60 Vbeta and 13 Jbeta. Clones were read by immunoSEQ multiplex PCR, and TCRdb kept only the in-frame ones, dropping some. The table includes approximately 130,000 clones, roughly 9.6% detected once. The CDR3 extends over 13 amino acids. The germline gives CDR1 SGHNT, CDR2 YYREEE (reference sequence). V was clipped by 2 bases and J by 4 bases, with 9 bases between them. The receptor was isolated from a woman aged 40 to 55 in good health and CMV-seropositive. The rearrangement joins TRBV5-4 to TRBJ2-5, with D hard to call. The sample comprised PBMCs. CDR3 nucleotides: TGTGCCAGCAGCTTTTTCGGTTCAGAGACCCAGTACTTC. This translates into CASSFFGSETQYF.